Listed below are T cell receptor beta chains from one sample, sequenced in a study of T cell responses to AZD1222 COVID-19 vaccine. Clones were read by immunoSEQ multiplex PCR, and TCRdb kept only the in-frame ones, dropping some. The data contain 140,000 to 150,000 clones, 82% of them singletons. The source material was peripheral blood, sampled on day 0 of MenACWY control vaccination. These receptors were taken from an adult in good health. CDR3s leave out the opening cysteine and the closing phenylalanine or tryptophan. The D gene is left open where the match is weak.

J	D	V	CDR3
TRBJ1-3	NA	TRBV5-1	ASSPTSGNTIY
TRBJ1-6	NA	TRBV28	ASSRPTGGFSPLH
TRBJ2-2	NA	TRBV29-1	SVTTGMRTGELF
TRBJ1-1	NA	TRBV7-8	ASSLGLGSGENTEAF
TRBJ2-5	NA	TRBV23-1	ASSLSLLPAGAQY
TRBJ1-6	TRBD1	TRBV19	ASNPTGGYSPLH
TRBJ1-2	TRBD1	TRBV6-2/TRBV6-3	ASSYNPAGQGSYGYT
TRBJ1-1	TRBD1	TRBV6-6	ASTNPGTANTEAF
TRBJ2-1	TRBD2	TRBV6-1	ASSDSGKYPYNEQF
TRBJ2-5	TRBD2	TRBV11-2	ASSLEAGGHGTQY
TRBJ2-7	NA	TRBV6-6	ASGQLRLDEQY
TRBJ1-5	NA	TRBV19	ASSIVGNQPQH
TRBJ1-5	NA	TRBV10-1	AHPPGTAPSQPQH